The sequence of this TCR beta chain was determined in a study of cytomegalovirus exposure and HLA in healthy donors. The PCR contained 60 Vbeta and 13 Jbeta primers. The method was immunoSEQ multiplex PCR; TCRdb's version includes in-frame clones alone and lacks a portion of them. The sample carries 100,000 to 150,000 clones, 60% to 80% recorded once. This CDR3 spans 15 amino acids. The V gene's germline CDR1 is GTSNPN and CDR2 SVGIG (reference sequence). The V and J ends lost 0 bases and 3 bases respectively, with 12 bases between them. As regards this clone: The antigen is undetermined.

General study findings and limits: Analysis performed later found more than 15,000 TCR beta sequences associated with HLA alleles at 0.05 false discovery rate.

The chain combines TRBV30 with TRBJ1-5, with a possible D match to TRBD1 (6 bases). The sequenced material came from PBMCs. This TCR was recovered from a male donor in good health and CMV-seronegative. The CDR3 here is CAWSVEQGFNQPQHF. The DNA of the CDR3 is TGTGCCTGGAGTGTCGAACAGGGATTCAATCAGCCCCAGCATTTT.